This TCR beta chain appears in the sequencing data of a study of prognosis after radiotherapy for stage I lung cancer. Genomic DNA served as the source from which two-round multiplex PCR generated TCR beta CDR3 amplicons. Amplification during the initial PCR round employed primers specific to each TRBV and TRBJ gene. In TCRdb, the multiplex PCR reads were re-called with MiXCR into one record per CDR3 protein. The data show around 26,000 distinct CDR3 sequences, around 46% seen once. CDR3 size: 14 residues. V shed 0 bases and J shed 2 bases, with 8 bases lying between them. Germline lookup yields CDR1 SGHRS and CDR2 YFSETQ. This clonotype has a count of ten or more.

The V call is TRBV5-1, the J call TRBJ1-2; D is undetermined. The sequences come from PBMCs, collected before or after stereotactic body radiation therapy (not recorded which). The receptor was isolated from a donor aged 50 or older with non-small cell lung cancer. CDR3 protein: CASSLGSENYGYTF. DNA for the CDR3: TGCGCCAGCAGCTTGGGCAGCGAGAACTATGGCTACACCTTC.